The rows below give T cell receptor beta chains drawn from one sample of a study of blood T cells in healthy people across ages. One entry per CDR3 protein, called by TCRdb with MiXCR from the 5' RACE reads. The sample has 550,000 to 600,000 distinct CDR3 sequences, roughly 48% seen once. Sequenced input: blood. Every receptor here comes from a man older than 75 in good health. CDR3s include the opening cysteine and the closing phenylalanine or tryptophan. A D gene is named only where the DNA matches it firmly. Clone size is given for some rows only: seen once, a few or many times, or a class if the clone is expanded.

size: few; V: TRBV3-1; D: -; J: TRBJ2-3; CDR3: CASSQDPRGGTDTQYF; DNA: TGTGCCAGCAGCCAAGATCCCAGGGGAGGCACAGATACGCAGTATTTT
size: few; V: TRBV27; D: TRBD2; J: TRBJ2-5; CDR3: CASSLSTSRETQYF; DNA: TGTGCCAGCAGTTTATCGACTAGCCGTGAGACCCAGTACTTC
size: -; V: TRBV20-1; D: TRBD1; J: TRBJ1-2; CDR3: CSANPQTRGPYGYTF; DNA: TGCAGTGCAAACCCCCAGACAAGGGGGCCATATGGCTACACCTTC
size: -; V: TRBV7-2; D: TRBD1; J: TRBJ2-1; CDR3: CASTFRTGDTMRQFF; DNA: TGTGCCAGCACCTTTCGGACAGGGGATACAATGAGGCAGTTCTTC
size: -; V: TRBV3-1; D: -; J: TRBJ1-6; CDR3: CASSQDPAFTRNSPLHF; DNA: TGTGCCAGCAGCCAAGATCCCGCCTTCACGAGGAATTCACCCCTCCACTTT
size: -; V: TRBV20-1; D: -; J: TRBJ2-1; CDR3: CSAGVGVAEQFF; DNA: TGCAGTGCTGGAGTCGGGGTTGCGGAGCAGTTCTTC
size: once; V: TRBV9; D: -; J: TRBJ2-5; CDR3: CASSAGEYGQYF; DNA: TGTGCCAGCAGCGCAGGGGAATACGGGCAGTACTTC
size: -; V: TRBV7-3; D: -; J: TRBJ2-3; CDR3: CASSLTGISGDTQYF; DNA: TGTGCCAGCAGCTTAACGGGTATATCAGGAGATACGCAGTATTTT
size: few; V: TRBV6-6; D: -; J: TRBJ2-2; CDR3: CASSYSKAGELFF; DNA: TGTGCCAGCAGTTACTCGAAGGCCGGGGAGCTGTTTTTT
size: few; V: TRBV12-3/TRBV12-4; D: -; J: TRBJ2-5; CDR3: CASSFGTLQETQYF; DNA: TGTGCCAGCAGTTTTGGGACTTTACAAGAGACCCAGTACTTC
size: -; V: TRBV7-2; D: -; J: TRBJ2-4; CDR3: CASSLVAGLQNIQYF; DNA: TGTGCCAGCAGCTTAGTGGCAGGGCTACAAAACATTCAGTACTTC
size: -; V: TRBV7-2; D: TRBD2; J: TRBJ2-7; CDR3: CASGLAGRKGDEQYF; DNA: TGTGCCAGCGGACTAGCGGGACGTAAGGGGGACGAGCAGTACTTC
size: -; V: TRBV9; D: TRBD1; J: TRBJ2-7; CDR3: CASSSQGADYEQYF; DNA: TGTGCCAGCAGCTCCCAGGGGGCCGACTACGAGCAGTACTTC
size: few; V: TRBV29-1; D: -; J: TRBJ2-7; CDR3: CSVRPGAGRNYEQYF; DNA: TGCAGCGTTAGGCCCGGGGCAGGGCGCAATTACGAGCAGTACTTC
size: few; V: TRBV4-1; D: TRBD1; J: TRBJ1-2; CDR3: CASSQPGQGLYGYTF; DNA: TGCGCCAGCAGCCAACCCGGACAGGGACTATATGGCTACACCTTC
size: -; V: TRBV5-1; D: -; J: TRBJ2-2; CDR3: CASSFQGPSTGELFF; DNA: TGCGCCAGCAGCTTCCAGGGTCCAAGCACCGGGGAGCTGTTTTTT
size: -; V: TRBV7-3; D: TRBD2; J: TRBJ2-7; CDR3: CASSLSSGSPYNEQYF; DNA: TGTGCCAGCAGCTTAAGTAGCGGGAGTCCCTACAATGAGCAGTACTTC
size: -; V: TRBV5-6; D: -; J: TRBJ2-7; CDR3: CASSLADLYEQYF; DNA: TGTGCCAGCAGCTTGGCGGACCTTTACGAGCAGTACTTC
size: -; V: TRBV12-3/TRBV12-4; D: -; J: TRBJ2-7; CDR3: CASSLRVSGGGEQYF; DNA: TGCGCCAGCAGTTTACGGGTCAGTGGAGGTGGCGAGCAGTACTTC
size: few; V: TRBV11-2; D: -; J: TRBJ1-1; CDR3: CASSSGQTRNTEAFF; DNA: TGTGCCAGCAGCTCCGGACAGACTAGGAACACTGAAGCTTTCTTT
size: -; V: TRBV7-9; D: TRBD1; J: TRBJ1-1; CDR3: CASSRQGRNTEAFF; DNA: TGTGCCAGCAGCCGACAGGGAAGAAACACTGAAGCTTTCTTT
size: -; V: TRBV5-1; D: -; J: TRBJ2-7; CDR3: CASSFGGRSSYEQYF; DNA: TGCGCCAGCAGCTTTGGGGGTCGGAGCTCCTACGAGCAGTACTTC
size: few; V: TRBV4-1; D: -; J: TRBJ2-2; CDR3: CASSQDLGARTGELFF; DNA: TGCGCCAGCAGCCAAGATCTGGGGGCGCGCACCGGGGAGCTGTTTTTT
size: -; V: TRBV4-1; D: TRBD2; J: TRBJ2-5; CDR3: CASSQGTSGSWETQYF; DNA: TGCGCCAGCAGCCAAGGGACTAGCGGGAGTTGGGAGACCCAGTACTTC
size: few; V: TRBV27; D: -; J: TRBJ1-2; CDR3: CASSLYGLGNYGYTF; DNA: TGTGCCAGCAGTTTATACGGTCTAGGAAACTATGGCTACACCTTC
size: -; V: TRBV27; D: -; J: TRBJ2-7; CDR3: CASTDSNYEQYF; DNA: TGTGCCAGCACCGACAGCAACTACGAGCAGTACTTC
size: -; V: TRBV29-1; D: TRBD2; J: TRBJ2-1; CDR3: CSAPLADPLNEQFF; DNA: TGCAGCGCTCCACTAGCGGACCCCCTCAATGAGCAGTTCTTC
size: -; V: TRBV20-1; D: -; J: TRBJ1-2; CDR3: CSARGEGNYGYTF; DNA: TGCAGTGCTAGAGGGGAGGGGAACTATGGCTACACCTTC
size: few; V: TRBV25-1; D: -; J: TRBJ1-2; CDR3: CASSETDNPYGYTF; DNA: TGTGCCAGCAGTGAAACGGATAACCCCTATGGCTACACCTTC
size: -; V: TRBV27; D: -; J: TRBJ2-1; CDR3: CASSLNFYNEQFF; DNA: TGCGCCAGCAGTTTAAACTTCTACAATGAGCAGTTCTTC
size: few; V: TRBV7-9; D: -; J: TRBJ1-6; CDR3: CASSLLNSPLHF; DNA: TGTGCCAGCAGCTTACTCAATTCACCCCTCCACTTT
size: -; V: TRBV20-1; D: -; J: TRBJ1-2; CDR3: CSARPPEGYTF; DNA: TGCAGTGCTAGACCGCCAGAGGGCTACACCTTC
size: -; V: TRBV11-2; D: -; J: TRBJ2-1; CDR3: CASSIVRGSYNEQFF; DNA: TGTGCCAGCAGCATCGTGCGGGGCTCCTACAATGAGCAGTTCTTC
size: -; V: TRBV6-2/TRBV6-3; D: TRBD2; J: TRBJ2-3; CDR3: CATFSSGRNTDTQYF; DNA: TGTGCCACCTTCTCTAGCGGGAGAAACACAGATACGCAGTATTTT
size: -; V: TRBV6-4; D: TRBD1; J: TRBJ2-1; CDR3: CASTRDRGRKRNEQFF; DNA: TGTGCCAGTACCCGGGACAGGGGGCGCAAGCGTAATGAGCAGTTCTTC
size: -; V: TRBV6-5; D: TRBD1; J: TRBJ2-7; CDR3: CASSPQTGGPYEQYF; DNA: TGTGCCAGCAGTCCCCAGACAGGGGGCCCCTACGAGCAGTACTTC
size: once; V: TRBV20-1; D: -; J: TRBJ1-2; CDR3: CSARKDRLNYGYTF; DNA: TGCAGTGCTAGGAAGGACAGACTCAACTATGGCTACACCTTC
size: -; V: TRBV7-9; D: -; J: TRBJ1-6; CDR3: CASSSPSNSPLHF; DNA: TGTGCCAGCAGCTCGCCTTCTAATTCACCCCTCCACTTT
size: -; V: TRBV12-3/TRBV12-4; D: -; J: TRBJ2-7; CDR3: CASMGRGHYEQYF; DNA: TGTGCCAGCATGGGGCGGGGCCACTACGAGCAGTACTTC
size: -; V: TRBV7-2; D: -; J: TRBJ2-7; CDR3: CASSLVGLCEQYF; DNA: TGTGCCAGCAGCTTAGTGGGACTCTGCGAGCAGTACTTC
size: -; V: TRBV6-5; D: -; J: TRBJ2-2; CDR3: CASRAWVGDTGGLFF; DNA: TGTGCCAGCAGAGCTTGGGTGGGGGACACCGGGGGGCTGTTTTTT
size: many; V: TRBV6-6; D: -; J: TRBJ2-1; CDR3: CASWRAAYNEQFF; DNA: TGTGCCAGTTGGCGGGCAGCCTACAATGAGCAGTTCTTC
size: -; V: TRBV6-5; D: -; J: TRBJ2-7; CDR3: CASSLDPRNSYEQYF; DNA: TGTGCCAGCAGCCTCGACCCCCGAAACTCCTACGAGCAGTACTTC
size: -; V: TRBV25-1; D: -; J: TRBJ1-6; CDR3: CASSAGVRLSPLHF; DNA: TGTGCCAGCAGTGCAGGGGTCCGTCTTTCACCCCTCCACTTT
size: few; V: TRBV5-1; D: TRBD2; J: TRBJ2-4; CDR3: CASSPLGLAEGEQYF; DNA: TGCGCCAGCAGCCCCCTGGGACTAGCGGAGGGGGAGCAGTACTTC
size: -; V: TRBV6-2/TRBV6-3; D: -; J: TRBJ2-3; CDR3: CASSDSGWPYF; DNA: TGTGCCAGCAGTGACAGCGGATGGCCGTATTTT